This is a list of T cell receptor beta chains from one sample in a study of molecular identifiers for immune sequencing clone quantification. One entry per CDR3 protein results from TCRdb running MiXCR on the PCR reads. The sample lists about 500,000 distinct CDR3 sequences, roughly a fifth occurring once. The sample was naive CD8+ T cells from blood, with Jurkat cell RNA spiked in. These receptor sequences come from a human donor in good health. Some libraries in this study had Jurkat cell RNA spiked in. CDR3s include the opening cysteine and the closing phenylalanine or tryptophan. The D gene is left open where the match is weak. Rows may omit the clone size; those that give it use once, few, many or a size class.

clone_size j_call v_call d_call cdr3_nt cdr3_aa
- TRBJ1-2 TRBV30 - TGTGCCTGGAGTGTTCCGGGCTATGGCTACACCTTC CAWSVPGYGYTF
- TRBJ2-2 TRBV12-3/TRBV12-4 - TGTGCCAGCGAATACACCGGGGAGCTGTTTTTT CASEYTGELFF
- TRBJ2-7 TRBV6-2/TRBV6-3 - TGTGCCGGCAGTTACTACGGGGAAAGCTCCTACGAGCAGTACTTC CAGSYYGESSYEQYF
many TRBJ1-5 TRBV9 - TGTGCCAGCAGCGTAGAGGAATATAGCAATCAGCCCCAGCATTTT CASSVEEYSNQPQHF
- TRBJ2-1 TRBV19 TRBD2 TGTGCCAGTAGTGTCGGGACTAGAAGTCTTTACAATGAGCAGTTCTTC CASSVGTRSLYNEQFF
- TRBJ1-2 TRBV9 - TGTGCCAGCAGCGCGGGACTCCCGAGGAGCTATGGCTACACCTTC CASSAGLPRSYGYTF
few TRBJ2-1 TRBV6-2/TRBV6-3 TRBD2 TGTGCCAGCAGTTACCCACTAGCGATATCTACAAGTGAGCAGTTCTTC CASSYPLAISTSEQFF
few TRBJ2-1 TRBV4-3 - TGCGCCAGCAGCCAGGAACGACGAGCCTACAATGAGCAGTTCTTC CASSQERRAYNEQFF
- TRBJ2-7 TRBV7-9 - TGTGCCAGCAGTTCTGACACGTACGAGCAGTACTTC CASSSDTYEQYF
- TRBJ1-1 TRBV11-2 - TGTGCCAGCAGCCCAATGGCGCACACTGAAGCTTTCTTT CASSPMAHTEAFF
many TRBJ2-7 TRBV4-3 TRBD2 TGCGCCAGCAGCCAAGCGGGAGCGGGAGCCAACGAGCAGTACTTC CASSQAGAGANEQYF
- TRBJ2-4 TRBV27 - TGTGCCAGCAGTTACTCCGGGAAAAACACTCAGTACTTC CASSYSGKNTQYF
few TRBJ2-2 TRBV6-5 - TGTGCCAGCAGGGACAACACCGGGGAGCTGTTTTTT CASRDNTGELFF
- TRBJ1-4 TRBV9 TRBD1 TGTGCCAGCAGCTTGACAGGGGAAGCAAACGAAAAACTGTTTTTT CASSLTGEANEKLFF
few TRBJ2-1 TRBV7-2 - TGTGCCAGCAGCCCCGGGGTGGGAAATGAGCAGTTCTTC CASSPGVGNEQFF
many TRBJ2-7 TRBV7-2 - TGTGCCAGCAGTCCTGGGGGGCCCGAGTACGAGCAGTACTTC CASSPGGPEYEQYF
few TRBJ2-7 TRBV7-9 TRBD2 TGTGCCAGCAGCCCCGGGACTAGCATAAACTACGAGCAGTACTTC CASSPGTSINYEQYF
many TRBJ1-5 TRBV6-6 - TGTGCCAGCAGCAAGAGGGGGGCCTGGGTTGATTTGGAGGGCAATCAGCCCCAGCATTTT CASSKRGAWVDLEGNQPQHF
many TRBJ1-1 TRBV2 TRBD1 TGTGCCAGCAGTGGGAAGGGACAGGGGATTATGGCTTTCTTT CASSGKGQGIMAFF
many TRBJ2-7 TRBV29-1 - TGCAGCGTTGACCCGACAGGAGACTCCTACGAGCAGTACTTC CSVDPTGDSYEQYF
- TRBJ2-1 TRBV7-3 TRBD2 TGTGCCAGCAGCTTTGGGCTAGCGGGCGGTGAGCAGTTCTTC CASSFGLAGGEQFF
- TRBJ2-1 TRBV5-5 - TGTGCCAGCAGCTTGGATGTTGGTGAGCAGTTCTTC CASSLDVGEQFF
few TRBJ2-7 TRBV11-2 TRBD2 TGTGCCAGCAGCTTAATCGGGGGGGTTTCCTACTTC CASSLIGGVSYF